This TCR beta chain was sequenced for a study of Graves' ophthalmopathy and Graves' hyperthyroidism. Study-wide points: A model built from 13 signatures distinguished ophthalmopathy from stable hyperthyroidism with 87.88% sensitivity and about 77% specificity. Both a roughly 70% sensitivity and an approximately 72% specificity characterized the model's predictions of ophthalmopathy progression.

Scientists amplified the TCR beta CDR3 regions from RNA transcripts. The authors performed first-round RT-PCR with HTBI primers and then a second-round multiplex PCR. TCRdb fed the multiplex PCR reads into MiXCR, producing one record per CDR3 protein. The sample lists 900,000 to 1,200,000 distinct CDR3 sequences; about two fifths were seen once. This clonotype was detected only a few times. As yet, its antigen is unknown. The CDR3 runs to 12 residues. With 8 bases removed from V and 2 bases from J, the gap between germline ends came to 10 bases. Germline-derived CDR1 and CDR2 are MNHEY and SVGEGT. The clonotype originates from an adult man with Graves' hyperthyroidism. Input material: peripheral blood or thyroid tissue (not recorded which). The chain couples TRBV6-2 or TRBV6-3 to TRBJ2-7; D uncertain. For the CDR3, the DNA is TGTGCCAGCTGTGGGATTACCTACGAGCAGTACTTC. Amino acid sequence: CASCGITYEQYF.